The present T cell receptor beta chain was sequenced within a study of siplizumab effects on memory and regulatory T cells. Study-wide points: Major contributors to the alloresponse seemed to be naive T cells, which also appeared more diverse than memory cells. Treg origin accounted for an average of 68.8% of mappable alloreactive CD4+ clones with siplizumab and 25% to 30% in controls. A minor share of alloreactive clones matched unstimulated subsets. Fewer alloreactive sequences mapped to unstimulated CD4+ memory cells under siplizumab.

V was pared by 2 bases and J by 5 bases, with 17 bases between. CDR1 is SGHDT, CDR2 YYEEEE, per germline. This CDR3 spans 16 amino acids. In regard to this clone: Its antigen remains unknown.

Assay: immunoSEQ multiplex PCR; the TCRdb copy retains only in-frame clones and omits some. There are about 100,000 clones in the sample; 94% occur only once, and approximately 0.58% lies in the top ten. This receptor was obtained from a human donor in good health. The chain links TRBV5-6 to TRBJ2-1; a weak D match, TRBD2 (6 bases). Sequenced material: Tregs sorted from blood. This CDR3 is CASSLDGGTWNNEQFF. The CDR3 DNA follows: TGTGCCAGCAGCTTAGATGGCGGGACCTGGAACAATGAGCAGTTCTTC.